The sample holds a few counts of the clone carrying this T cell receptor (beta chain). Within the sample, other DNA sequences also encode this same CDR3. The record originates from a study of blood T cell repertoires in COVID-19. Overall study context: There were acute and convalescent COVID-19 samples, and they came from the United States, Italy and Spain. Nucleic acid was either cDNA or gDNA, and it came from T cells, B-cell-depleted T cells, or PBMCs.

The CDR3 contains 15 residues. From germline, CDR1 is LNHNV and CDR2 YYDKDF (reference sequence). Trimming pared 0 bases from V and 0 bases from J, leaving 9 bases between. One Seattle source followed patients from active infection through their disease course. Original data processing: Counts of nucleated cells, estimated from reference gene primer amplification, were obtained. Sequencing was performed with immunoSEQ multiplex PCR; in TCRdb, only in-frame clones are kept and a portion is missing. The V and J calls and clone size were taken over from that table, and D and trimming were inferred from the DNA. Here the sample spans 390,000 or so clones, roughly 90% being singletons.

Sequenced material: peripheral blood. The receptor was derived from a woman aged 25 to 39 with COVID-19, enrolled during active disease. J is TRBJ2-7 and V is TRBV15; D is uncertain. The CDR3 DNA is TGTGCCACCAGCAGAGATCGCGGAAGCTCCTACGAGCAGTACGTC. Protein sequence: CATSRDRGSSYEQYV.